This note documents a single T cell receptor (beta chain) sequence. What it recognizes is unknown. This entry belongs to a study of T cells expressing NK-cell markers. Whole-study findings and limits: In a group of 5 or 6 donors, dominant NKG2C+ clonotypes represented about 1.0-7.5% of CD8+ T cells. One observes that, in a few donors, these clonotypes were also the leading ones within the CD3+CD56-NKG2C+ fraction.

The CDR3 loop spans 13 amino acids. 5'RACE template switching with UMIs produced the TCR beta cDNA. From the 5' RACE reads, TCRdb lists one entry per CDR3 protein and no DNA. The sample table sets out around 180,000 distinct CDR3 sequences. Sequencing used blood T cells: a sorted CD56 or NKG2C T cell subset, CD4+ or CD8+ T cells, or bulk PBMC T cells (not recorded which). The V call is TRBV12-3 or TRBV12-4, the J call TRBJ2-1; checking the TCRdb D call of TRBD1 is not possible without DNA. This sequence originates from a man aged 18 to 69 in good health. The CDR3 sequence is CASSLARGDEQFF.